These T cell receptor beta chains were read from a single sample in a study of T cells in Graves' hyperthyroidism and ophthalmopathy. TCRdb itself ran the multiplex PCR reads through MiXCR, one entry per CDR3 protein. The table shows 350,000 to 450,000 distinct CDR3 sequences, with more than 13% occurring only once. Material for sequencing was blood. The receptors were gathered from a man aged 50-59 years with Graves' ophthalmopathy. Each CDR3 is given with its conserved first and last residue. D genes are given only for firm matches. Clone size is stated in some rows and not others, as once, few, many or a class when expanded.

d_call j_call clone_size v_call cdr3_aa cdr3_nt
TRBD2 TRBJ2-1 few TRBV5-1 CASSLLSAGVRGHNEQFF TGCGCCAGCAGCTTGTTATCGGCGGGAGTCCGTGGGCACAATGAGCAGTTCTTC
TRBD1 TRBJ1-1 many TRBV5-4 CASSSGQVNTEAFF TGTGCCAGCAGCTCGGGACAGGTGAACACTGAAGCTTTCTTT
- TRBJ2-3 - TRBV10-3 CAISGTLTDTQYF TGTGCCATCAGTGGGACTCTAACGGATACGCAGTATTTT
TRBD1 TRBJ1-3 once TRBV28 CASRLGTGVGNTIYF TGTGCCAGCAGACTGGGGACAGGGGTTGGAAACACCATATATTTT
- TRBJ2-2 - TRBV7-9 CASSTKVAGTGELFF TGTGCCAGCTCCACCAAGGTAGCAGGCACCGGGGAGCTGTTTTTT
- TRBJ2-3 many TRBV30 CAWTERSSTDTQYF TGTGCCTGGACAGAAAGGTCTAGCACAGATACGCAGTATTTT
- TRBJ1-2 many TRBV3-1 CASSPNEGRYGYTF TGTGCCAGCAGCCCCAACGAGGGCCGCTATGGCTACACCTTC
- TRBJ2-7 many TRBV20-1 CSARAGRGHNLYEQYF TGCAGTGCTAGAGCGGGTCGCGGACACAACCTCTACGAGCAGTACTTC
- TRBJ1-3 - TRBV5-4 CASSLGGVISSGNTIYF TGTGCCAGCAGCCTAGGTGGGGTAATCAGTTCTGGAAACACCATATATTTT
TRBD1 TRBJ2-1 many TRBV2 CASSGGGQGFHEQFF TGTGCCAGCAGTGGGGGGGGACAGGGGTTTCATGAGCAGTTCTTC
TRBD2 TRBJ2-5 many TRBV5-5 CASSPGTSGNQETQYF TGTGCCAGCAGCCCAGGGACTAGCGGGAACCAAGAGACCCAGTACTTC
TRBD2 TRBJ2-1 many TRBV7-3 CASSSSSGRTNEQFF TGTGCCAGCAGCTCCTCTAGCGGGAGAACGAATGAGCAGTTCTTC
TRBD1 TRBJ2-5 few TRBV29-1 CSVTGQGRDQETQYF TGCAGCGTTACCGGACAGGGACGGGACCAAGAGACCCAGTACTTC
- TRBJ1-2 few TRBV4-2 CASSQEGHYGYTF TGTGCCAGCAGCCAAGAAGGTCACTATGGCTACACCTTC
- TRBJ2-7 many TRBV5-1 CASSLEGVAYEQYF TGCGCCAGCAGCTTGGAAGGGGTGGCCTACGAGCAGTACTTC
TRBD1 TRBJ2-7 - TRBV20-1 CSASKQGYEQYF TGCAGTGCTAGTAAACAGGGGTACGAGCAGTACTTC
- TRBJ1-5 few TRBV29-1 CSVRLRGSNQPQHF TGCAGCGTCCGACTCCGGGGGAGCAATCAGCCCCAGCATTTT
TRBD1 TRBJ1-1 many TRBV3-1 CASNLQGRHTEAFF TGTGCCAGCAACCTACAGGGGAGGCACACTGAAGCTTTCTTT
- TRBJ2-7 - TRBV27 CASSLSTGRGYEQYF TGTGCCAGCAGTTTATCAACGGGACGGGGCTACGAGCAGTACTTC
TRBD2 TRBJ2-7 many TRBV5-8 CASSRGSGGYEQYF TGTGCCAGCAGCCGTGGTAGCGGGGGCTACGAGCAGTACTTC
- TRBJ2-7 many TRBV2 CASRSGHYEQYF TGTGCCAGCAGAAGCGGCCACTACGAGCAGTACTTC
- TRBJ1-5 many TRBV28 CASTPGTVIRSQHF TGTGCCAGCACCCCTGGGACCGTAATTAGGTCCCAGCATTTT
TRBD1 TRBJ2-5 many TRBV3-1 CASSDTGAPETQYF TGTGCCAGCAGCGACACAGGGGCCCCCGAGACCCAGTACTTC
TRBD1 TRBJ2-7 - TRBV28 CASRDRRDRGLEQYF TGTGCCAGCAGGGATCGGCGGGACAGGGGGCTCGAGCAGTACTTC
TRBD2 TRBJ2-1 many TRBV28 CASSDPKAGGPSYNEQFF TGTGCCAGCAGTGACCCCAAAGCGGGAGGGCCTTCCTACAATGAGCAGTTCTTC
- TRBJ1-2 few TRBV29-1 CSVDPPGYGYTF TGCAGCGTTGACCCCCCAGGGTATGGCTACACCTTC
- TRBJ1-3 many TRBV2 CASTGTASGNTIYF TGTGCCAGCACAGGTACAGCCTCTGGAAACACCATATATTTT
- TRBJ1-1 - TRBV19 CASREPGRQNTEAFF TGTGCCAGTAGGGAACCTGGGCGGCAGAACACTGAAGCTTTCTTT
TRBD1 TRBJ1-5 - TRBV27 CASSPKGAGPELRIQHF TGTGCCAGCAGTCCTAAGGGGGCGGGACCGGAACTTCGTATCCAGCATTTT
TRBD2 TRBJ2-5 few TRBV6-1 CASSESLTSGRSETQYF TGTGCCAGCAGTGAATCCTTGACTAGCGGGAGATCCGAGACCCAGTACTTC